This TCR beta chain was sequenced in a study of response to subunit inactivated influenza vaccine. TCRdb reprocessed the RT-PCR reads with MiXCR, giving one entry per CDR3 protein. The sample records hundreds of thousands of distinct CDR3 sequences, 14% being singletons. There are many counts of this clonotype. From germline, CDR1 is SGHDT and CDR2 YYEEEE. The CDR3 loop spans 15 amino acids. V dropped 2 bases and J dropped 5; count of bases not matched to a gene: 10. The sequencing used PBMCs from blood, collected 14 to 15 days before vaccination. The chain combines TRBV5-6 with TRBJ2-7; 7 bases are a match to TRBD2. The TCR was taken from a man aged 45-60 years who received an inactivated influenza vaccine. The CDR3, as DNA: TGTGCCAGCAGCTTCTCTCCCGGACTAGATAACGAGCAGTACTTC. Its protein product is CASSFSPGLDNEQYF.